This T cell receptor (beta chain) originates from a study of shared clonotypes between healthy human individuals. The wider study: Participating donors consisted of a couple of women and a few men aged 18 to 49.

The CDR3 consists of 14 residues. This clone came up once. The antigen is not known. Those who donated were healthy HIV-negative adults, with no recent acute infections or vaccinations reported. Study-wide points: Richness estimates generally favored naive over memory subsets.

Deep level was the assay's run setting. Clones were read by immunoSEQ multiplex PCR, and TCRdb kept only the in-frame ones, dropping some. This sample carries over a million clones, 70% to 80% of them seen once, and the ten largest clones take 0.55% to 0.7%. The chain joins TRBV21-1 to TRBJ2-7; the D call in the table, TRBD2, was not verified against the DNA. TRBV21-1 constitutes a pseudogene. The origin of this receptor is a man aged 18 to 35 in good health. Some clones in this sample may be carry-over from other donors' samples. Sequenced material: memory CD4+ T cells from PBMCs. The sample's subset: CD45RA-negative fraction. CDR3 in DNA: TGTGCCAGCAGAAGAAGCGTGGGTCTCGCCGAGCAGTACTTC. Translating it yields CASRRSVGLAEQYF.